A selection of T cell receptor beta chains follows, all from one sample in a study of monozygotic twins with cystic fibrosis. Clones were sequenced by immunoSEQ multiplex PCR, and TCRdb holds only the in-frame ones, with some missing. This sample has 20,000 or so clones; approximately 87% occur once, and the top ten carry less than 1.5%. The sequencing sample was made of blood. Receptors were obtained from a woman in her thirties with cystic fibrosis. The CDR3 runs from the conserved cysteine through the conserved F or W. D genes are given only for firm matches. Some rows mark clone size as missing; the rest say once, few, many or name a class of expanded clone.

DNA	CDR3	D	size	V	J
TGTGCCAGCAGTGGGTACAGGGGGCTAGAAGGAACTAATGAAAAACTGTTTTTT	CASSGYRGLEGTNEKLFF	TRBD1	.	TRBV25-1	TRBJ1-4
TGCGCCAGCAGCCCGGACAGGGGTTCCTCGATGTACTTC	CASSPDRGSSMYF	TRBD1	.	TRBV5-1	TRBJ2-7
TGTGCCAGTAGCACAGGGGCGTGGGGCAATCAGCCCCAGCATTTT	CASSTGAWGNQPQHF	TRBD1	.	TRBV19	TRBJ1-5
TGTGCCAGCAGACGCGGAAACCAGGGGGAGACCCAGTACTTC	CASRRGNQGETQYF	.	.	TRBV7-2	TRBJ2-5
TGCGTCCCTGGAAGAGATTACGAGCAGTACTTC	CVPGRDYEQYF	.	few	TRBV4-3	TRBJ2-7
TGTGCCAGCGCCACCGGACAGGGCAATCAGCCCCAGCATTTT	CASATGQGNQPQHF	TRBD1	.	TRBV28	TRBJ1-5
TGCGCCAGCAGCCAGGGAACGCGGACAGGGGGTAACAATGAGCAGTTCTTC	CASSQGTRTGGNNEQFF	TRBD1	.	TRBV4-3	TRBJ2-1
TGTGCCAGCAGCTTTCAGGGGCCGATATTGGACTATGGCTACACCTTC	CASSFQGPILDYGYTF	.	.	TRBV5-6	TRBJ1-2
TGTGCCAGTAGTTCCTTTTTGGGGGATCCCTATGGCTACACCTTC	CASSSFLGDPYGYTF	.	.	TRBV19	TRBJ1-2
TGTGCCATCAGCGGACAGGGGAACACTGAAGCTTTCTTT	CAISGQGNTEAFF	TRBD1	.	TRBV10-3	TRBJ1-1
TGTGCTAGTGGTTTGGCAGGGGGGCACCACTATGGCTACACCTTC	CASGLAGGHHYGYTF	TRBD1	once	TRBV12-5	TRBJ1-2
TGTGCCAGCTCACTTCAGACAGGGCCGAACACTGAAGCTTTCTTT	CASSLQTGPNTEAFF	TRBD1	.	TRBV18	TRBJ1-1
TGTGCCAGCAGCTTAGACGAACCTATGGGGAAACTGTTTTTT	CASSLDEPMGKLFF	.	.	TRBV7-6	TRBJ1-4
TGTGCCAGCAGTGAATACACAGCGGATCAGCCCCAGCATTTT	CASSEYTADQPQHF	.	once	TRBV2	TRBJ1-5
TGTGCCAGCCGCTTGACAGGGGGATTTTATGGCTACACCTTC	CASRLTGGFYGYTF	TRBD1	.	TRBV2	TRBJ1-2
TGTGCCAGCAGCTCGTTCTACACAGATACGCAGTATTTT	CASSSFYTDTQYF	.	.	TRBV5-4	TRBJ2-3
TGTGCCAGCAGCGTAGCAGGGACCCGCAACTCTGGAAACACCATATATTTT	CASSVAGTRNSGNTIYF	.	.	TRBV9	TRBJ1-3
TGTGCCAGTAGTCCTGGCCGGGCCTATGGCTACACCTTC	CASSPGRAYGYTF	.	.	TRBV19	TRBJ1-2
TGTGCCTGGAGTCGGTCGGCCGCGGGGGGAAACACCATATATTTT	CAWSRSAAGGNTIYF	.	.	TRBV30	TRBJ1-3
TGTGCCAGCAGCTATGGAGAGCTCAGTGAGCAGTTCTTC	CASSYGELSEQFF	.	once	TRBV7-2	TRBJ2-1
TGCGCCAGCAGCTTGGCCCCGGGTACCTATGGCTACACCTTC	CASSLAPGTYGYTF	.	few	TRBV5-1	TRBJ1-2
TGTGCTAGCAGCCCTCTCCAACTAGCGGGGGCCCAAGAGACCCAGTACTTC	CASSPLQLAGAQETQYF	TRBD2	.	TRBV7-7	TRBJ2-5
TGTGCCAGCAGCCCCGTCTTAACAGGGAACTCGAACACCGGGGAGCTGTTTTTT	CASSPVLTGNSNTGELFF	.	.	TRBV7-8	TRBJ2-2
TGTGCCAGCAGTCCTAAGGACAGGGCGATCGAGACCCAGTACTTC	CASSPKDRAIETQYF	TRBD1	.	TRBV6-5	TRBJ2-5
TGTGCCAGCAGTGAATTAGAGGGGGGGACGCGGACCGGGGAGCTGTTTTTT	CASSELEGGTRTGELFF	.	.	TRBV6-1	TRBJ2-2
TGTGCCAGCACACAATACAATGAGCAGTTCTTC	CASTQYNEQFF	.	.	TRBV2	TRBJ2-1
TGTGCCAGCAGCTTAGGGGGCAGAGCTATCTCTGGGGCCAACGTCCTGACTTTC	CASSLGGRAISGANVLTF	.	once	TRBV7-6	TRBJ2-6
TGTGCCAGCAGTATACAGCGTGCCGAGCAGTACTTC	CASSIQRAEQYF	.	.	TRBV2	TRBJ2-7
TGTGCCACCGCCTTGGGGGTAGTCGGGGAGCTGTTTTTT	CATALGVVGELFF	.	.	TRBV19	TRBJ2-2